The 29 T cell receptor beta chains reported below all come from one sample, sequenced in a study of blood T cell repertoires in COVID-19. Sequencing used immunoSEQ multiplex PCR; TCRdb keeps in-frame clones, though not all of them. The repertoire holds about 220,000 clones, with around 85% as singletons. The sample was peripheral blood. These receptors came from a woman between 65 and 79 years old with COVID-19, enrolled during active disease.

The chain's CDR3 is CASSLVSVQGNYGYTF. The CDR3 region has the DNA TGTGCCAGCAGCTTAGTTTCCGTACAGGGGAACTATGGCTACACCTTC. The chain carries TRBV7-2 and TRBJ1-2, with 7 bases matching TRBD1. Trimming took 1 base from V and 2 from J; bases not matched to a gene: 7. CDR1 is SGHTA, CDR2 FQGNSA, per germline. This CDR3 region has 16 residues.

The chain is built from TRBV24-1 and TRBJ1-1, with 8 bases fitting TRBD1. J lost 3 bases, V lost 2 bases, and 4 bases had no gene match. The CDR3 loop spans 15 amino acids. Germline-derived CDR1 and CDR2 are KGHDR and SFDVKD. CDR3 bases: TGTGCCACCAGTGATTGGACAGGGTGGTACACTGAAGCTTTCTTT. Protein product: CATSDWTGWYTEAFF.

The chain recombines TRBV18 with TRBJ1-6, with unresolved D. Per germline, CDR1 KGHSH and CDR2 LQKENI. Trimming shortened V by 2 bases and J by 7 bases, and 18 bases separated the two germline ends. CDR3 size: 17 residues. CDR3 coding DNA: TGTGCCAGCTCACCAATCACCCTCAACGGGGTAAATTCACCCCTCCACTTT. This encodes CASSPITLNGVNSPLHF.

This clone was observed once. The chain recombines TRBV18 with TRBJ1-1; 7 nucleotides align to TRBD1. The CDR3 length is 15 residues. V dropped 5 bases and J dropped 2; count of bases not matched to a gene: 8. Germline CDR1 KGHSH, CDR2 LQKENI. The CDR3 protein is CASSTLRGGNTEAFF. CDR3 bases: TGTGCCAGCTCAACCCTGCGAGGGGGCAACACTGAAGCTTTCTTT.

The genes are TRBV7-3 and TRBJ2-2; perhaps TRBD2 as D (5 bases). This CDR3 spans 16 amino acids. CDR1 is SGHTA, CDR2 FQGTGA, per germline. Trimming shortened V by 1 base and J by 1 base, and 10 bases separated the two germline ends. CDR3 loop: CASSLNGGGNTGELFF. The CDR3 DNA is TGTGCCAGCAGCTTAAATGGAGGAGGGAACACCGGGGAGCTGTTTTTT.

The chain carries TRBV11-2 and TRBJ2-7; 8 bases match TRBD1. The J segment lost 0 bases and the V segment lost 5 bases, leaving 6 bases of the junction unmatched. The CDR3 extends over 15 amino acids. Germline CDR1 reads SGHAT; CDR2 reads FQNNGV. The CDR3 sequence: CASSLGQGVSYEQYF. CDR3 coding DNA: TGTGCCAGCAGCCTTGGACAGGGTGTCTCCTACGAGCAGTACTTC.

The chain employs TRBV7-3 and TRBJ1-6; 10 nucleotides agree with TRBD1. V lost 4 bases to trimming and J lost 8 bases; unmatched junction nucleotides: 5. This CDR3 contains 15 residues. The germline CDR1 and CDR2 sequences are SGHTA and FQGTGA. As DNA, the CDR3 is TGTGCCAGCAGCTCCACCGGGACAGGGGATTCACCCCTCCACTTT. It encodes CASSSTGTGDSPLHF.

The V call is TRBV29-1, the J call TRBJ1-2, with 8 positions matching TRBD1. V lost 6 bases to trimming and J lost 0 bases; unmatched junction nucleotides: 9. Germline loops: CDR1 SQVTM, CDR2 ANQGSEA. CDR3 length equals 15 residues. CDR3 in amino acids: CSVVGTGVTNYGYTF. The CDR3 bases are TGCAGCGTCGTTGGGACAGGTGTTACTAACTATGGCTACACCTTC.

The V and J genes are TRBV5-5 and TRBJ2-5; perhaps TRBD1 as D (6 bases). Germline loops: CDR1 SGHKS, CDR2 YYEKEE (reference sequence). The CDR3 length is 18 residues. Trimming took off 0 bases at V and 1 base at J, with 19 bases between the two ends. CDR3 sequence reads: CASSLVPQLTGIQETQYF. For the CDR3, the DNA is TGTGCCAGCAGCTTGGTCCCTCAACTGACAGGCATCCAAGAGACCCAGTACTTC.

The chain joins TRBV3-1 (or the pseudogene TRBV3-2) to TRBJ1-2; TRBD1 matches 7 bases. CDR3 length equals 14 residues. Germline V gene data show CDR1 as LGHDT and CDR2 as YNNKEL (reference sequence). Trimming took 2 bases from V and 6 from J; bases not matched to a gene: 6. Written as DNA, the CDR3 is TGTGCCAGCAGCCAACCGGGACAGAGTGATGGCTACACCTTC. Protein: CASSQPGQSDGYTF.

The DNA for the CDR3 is TGTGCCAGCAGCGGAGCGGGATGGGGGGACGGCTATGGCTACACCTTC. Its protein is CASSGAGWGDGYGYTF. This rearrangement joins TRBV9 to TRBJ1-2, with D possibly matching TRBD1 (5 bases). The V end was cut by 3 bases, the J end by 4 bases, with 19 bases between. There are 16 residues in the CDR3. CDR1 SGDLS and CDR2 YYNGEE come from the germline V gene.

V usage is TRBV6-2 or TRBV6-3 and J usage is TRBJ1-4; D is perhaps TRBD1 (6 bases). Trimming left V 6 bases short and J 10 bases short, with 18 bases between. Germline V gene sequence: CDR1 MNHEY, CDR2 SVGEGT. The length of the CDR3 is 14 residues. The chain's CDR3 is CASSQGRGARKLFF. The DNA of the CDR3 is TGTGCCAGCAGCCAGGGGCGTGGGGCACGAAAACTGTTTTTT.

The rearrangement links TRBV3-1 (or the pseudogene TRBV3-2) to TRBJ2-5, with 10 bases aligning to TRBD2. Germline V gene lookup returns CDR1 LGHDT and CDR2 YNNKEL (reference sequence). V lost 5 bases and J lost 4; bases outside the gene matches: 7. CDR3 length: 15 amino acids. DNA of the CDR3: TGTGCCAGCAGCTTTACAGCGGGGGGGGCAGAGACCCAGTACTTC. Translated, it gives CASSFTAGGAETQYF.

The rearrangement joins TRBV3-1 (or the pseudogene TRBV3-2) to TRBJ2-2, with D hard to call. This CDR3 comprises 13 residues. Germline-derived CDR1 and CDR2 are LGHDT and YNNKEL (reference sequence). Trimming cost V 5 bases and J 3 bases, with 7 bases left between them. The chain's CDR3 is CASSSDYTGELFF. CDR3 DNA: TGTGCCAGCAGCTCAGATTACACCGGGGAGCTGTTTTTT.

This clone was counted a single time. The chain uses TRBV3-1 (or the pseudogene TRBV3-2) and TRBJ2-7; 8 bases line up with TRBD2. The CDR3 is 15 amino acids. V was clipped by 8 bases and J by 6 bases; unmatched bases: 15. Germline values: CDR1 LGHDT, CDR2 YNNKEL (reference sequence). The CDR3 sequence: CASSMAASGFTEQYF. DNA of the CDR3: TGTGCCAGCTCCATGGCGGCTAGCGGGTTTACCGAGCAGTACTTC.

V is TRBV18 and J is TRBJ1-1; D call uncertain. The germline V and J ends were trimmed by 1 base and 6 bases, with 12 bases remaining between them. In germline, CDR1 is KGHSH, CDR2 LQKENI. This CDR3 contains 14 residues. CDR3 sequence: CASSPRVKDSEAFF. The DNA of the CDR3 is TGTGCCAGCTCACCACGGGTGAAAGACTCTGAAGCTTTCTTT.

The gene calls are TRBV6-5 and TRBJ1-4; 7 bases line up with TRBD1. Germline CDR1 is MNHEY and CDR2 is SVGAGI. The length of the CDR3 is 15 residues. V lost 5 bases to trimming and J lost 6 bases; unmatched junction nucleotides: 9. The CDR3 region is CASSLSRQGDEKLFF. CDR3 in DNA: TGTGCCAGCAGTCTCTCAAGACAGGGAGATGAAAAACTGTTTTTT.

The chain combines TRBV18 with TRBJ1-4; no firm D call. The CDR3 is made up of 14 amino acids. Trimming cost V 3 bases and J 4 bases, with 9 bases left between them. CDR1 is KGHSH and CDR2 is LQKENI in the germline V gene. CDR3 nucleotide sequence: TGTGCCAGCTCACCCGTGACTGGTAATGAAAAACTGTTTTTT. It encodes CASSPVTGNEKLFF.

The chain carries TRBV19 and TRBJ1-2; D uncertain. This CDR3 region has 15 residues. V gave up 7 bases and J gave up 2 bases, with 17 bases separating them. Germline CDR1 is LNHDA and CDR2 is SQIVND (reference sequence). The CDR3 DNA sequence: TGTGCCAGTACCCAAATAAGCCCGACAAACTATGGCTACACCTTC. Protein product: CASTQISPTNYGYTF.

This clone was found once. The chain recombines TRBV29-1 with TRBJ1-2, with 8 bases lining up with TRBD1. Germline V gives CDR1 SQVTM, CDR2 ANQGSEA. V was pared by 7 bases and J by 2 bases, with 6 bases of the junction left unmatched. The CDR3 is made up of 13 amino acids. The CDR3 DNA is TGCAGCGCTAGCCAGGGGGCAAACTATGGCTACACCTTC. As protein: CSASQGANYGYTF. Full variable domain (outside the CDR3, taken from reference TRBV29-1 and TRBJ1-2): SAVISQKPSRDICQRGTSLTIQCQVDSQVTMMFWYRQQPGQSLTLIATANQGSEATYESGFVIDKFPISRPNLTFSTLTVSNMSPEDSSIYLCSASQGANYGYTFGSGTRLTVV.

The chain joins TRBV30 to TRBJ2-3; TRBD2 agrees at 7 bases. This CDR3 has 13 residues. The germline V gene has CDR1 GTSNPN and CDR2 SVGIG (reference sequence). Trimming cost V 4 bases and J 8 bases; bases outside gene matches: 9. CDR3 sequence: CAWKSSGLATQYF. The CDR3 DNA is TGTGCCTGGAAGTCTAGCGGACTTGCTACGCAGTATTTT.

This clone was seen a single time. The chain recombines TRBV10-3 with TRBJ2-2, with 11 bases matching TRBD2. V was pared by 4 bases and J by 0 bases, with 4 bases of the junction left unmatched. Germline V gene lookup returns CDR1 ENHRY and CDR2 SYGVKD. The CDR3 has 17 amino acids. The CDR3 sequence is CAISALAGDTNTGELFF. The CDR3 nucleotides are TGTGCCATCAGTGCACTAGCGGGGGACACGAACACCGGGGAGCTGTTTTTT.

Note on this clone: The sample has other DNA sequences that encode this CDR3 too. The DNA for the CDR3 is TGTGCCAGCAGCTCCCTAGCGGGAGGGCCGGAGACCCAGTACTTC. It is translated as CASSSLAGGPETQYF. This rearrangement joins TRBV7-3 to TRBJ2-5, with TRBD2 identical over 12 bases. Losses at the gene ends were 4 bases for V and 5 bases for J; bases not matched to a gene: 5. This CDR3 contains 15 residues. In germline, CDR1 is SGHTA, CDR2 FQGTGA.

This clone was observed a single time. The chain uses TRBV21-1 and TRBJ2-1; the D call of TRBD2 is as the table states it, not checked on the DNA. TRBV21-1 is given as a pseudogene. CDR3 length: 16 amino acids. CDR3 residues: CASSKRERGEFNEQFF. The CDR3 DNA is TGTGCCAGCAGCAAACGAGAGCGGGGGGAGTTCAATGAGCAGTTCTTC.

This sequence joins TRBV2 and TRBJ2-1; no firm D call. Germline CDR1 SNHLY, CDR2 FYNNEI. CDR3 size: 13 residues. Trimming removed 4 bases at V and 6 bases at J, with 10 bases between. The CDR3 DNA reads TGTGCCAGCAGTGCTGGTTCGGGCAATGAGCAGTTCTTC. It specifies CASSAGSGNEQFF.

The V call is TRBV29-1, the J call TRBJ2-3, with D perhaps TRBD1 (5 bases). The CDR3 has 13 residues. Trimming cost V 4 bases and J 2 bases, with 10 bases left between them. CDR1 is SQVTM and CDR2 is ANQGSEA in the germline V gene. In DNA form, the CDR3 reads TGCAGCGTTGCCCAGGGTATCACAGATACGCAGTATTTT. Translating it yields CSVAQGITDTQYF.

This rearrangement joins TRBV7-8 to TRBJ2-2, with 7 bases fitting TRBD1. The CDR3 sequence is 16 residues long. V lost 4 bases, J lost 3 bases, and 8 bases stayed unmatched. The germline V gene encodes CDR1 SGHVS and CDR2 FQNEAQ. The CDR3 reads CASSSFGQVYTGELFF. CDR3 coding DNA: TGTGCCAGCAGCTCGTTTGGACAGGTTTACACCGGGGAGCTGTTTTTT.

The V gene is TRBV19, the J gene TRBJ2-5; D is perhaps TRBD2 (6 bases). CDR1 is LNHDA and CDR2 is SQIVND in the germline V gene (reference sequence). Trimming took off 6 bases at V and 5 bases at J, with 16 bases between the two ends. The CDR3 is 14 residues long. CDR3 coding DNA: TGTGCCAGTAGAGACCGGCCGGGGGTGGAGACCCAGTACTTC. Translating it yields CASRDRPGVETQYF.

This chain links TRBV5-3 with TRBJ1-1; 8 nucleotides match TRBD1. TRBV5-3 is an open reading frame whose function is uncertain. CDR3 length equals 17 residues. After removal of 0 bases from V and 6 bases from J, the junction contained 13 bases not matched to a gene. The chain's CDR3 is CARSLAWDRFRQPEAFF. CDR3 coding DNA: TGTGCCAGAAGCTTGGCTTGGGACAGGTTTCGTCAGCCTGAAGCTTTCTTT.